The 19 T cell receptor beta chains in this list originate from one sample, sequenced in a study of a mutant IDH1 vaccine in newly diagnosed glioma. This sample's time point: week 23, last vaccination. The investigators gave 300 ug of mutant IDH1 20-mer peptide in each vaccine dose, together with topical imiquimod. Their antigen targets remain unknown. Using immunoSEQ multiplex PCR, the repertoire was profiled, and TCRdb retains in-frame clones only, with some absent. The sample yields about 55,000 clones, 75% to 90% seen once. Sequences were derived from PBMCs, sampled from a glioma patient whose treatment included an IDH1 peptide vaccine. The receptor source for this set is a man aged 35 to 55 with glioma.

This chain connects TRBV29-1 to TRBJ2-7; 11 bases line up with TRBD2. V lost 2 bases, J lost 1 base, and 1 base stayed unmatched. This CDR3 contains 14 residues. Germline V gives CDR1 SQVTM, CDR2 ANQGSEA. CDR3 residues: CSVETSGGSYEQYF. The CDR3 DNA reads as TGCAGCGTTGAAACTAGCGGGGGATCCTACGAGCAGTACTTC.

The V gene is TRBV11-2, the J gene TRBJ2-5; 12 bases align to TRBD1. With V trimmed by 5 bases and J by 5 bases, 6 bases remained unmatched. The CDR3 covers 15 residues. Germline loops: CDR1 SGHAT, CDR2 FQNNGV. The CDR3 DNA reads as TGTGCCAGCAGCCCCGGGACAGGGGGCGTCGAGACCCAGTACTTC. Its protein is CASSPGTGGVETQYF.

The chain joins TRBV7-2 to TRBJ2-5, with D possibly TRBD2 on 5 matching bases. Trimming cost V 1 base and J 4 bases, with 7 bases left between them. CDR1 is SGHTA, CDR2 FQGNSA, per germline. The CDR3 consists of 13 residues. CDR3: CASSLGAGETQYF. The CDR3 region has the DNA TGTGCCAGCAGCTTAGGGGCGGGAGAGACCCAGTACTTC.

V gene TRBV13 combines with J gene TRBJ2-5; no clear D. V lost 1 base to trimming and J lost 5 bases, with 5 bases between them. Germline values: CDR1 PRHDT, CDR2 FYEKMQ (reference sequence). CDR3 length equals 12 residues. DNA of the CDR3: TGTGCCAGCAGCTTAGTGGGGGAGACCCAGTACTTC. It encodes CASSLVGETQYF.

This chain connects TRBV5-1 to TRBJ2-1; 9 bases are a match to TRBD1. Germline V CDR1 and CDR2: SGHRS, YFSETQ. Trimming at V came to 4 bases and at J to 6 bases, leaving 2 bases not matched to a gene. The CDR3 is 13 residues long. As DNA, the CDR3 is TGCGCCAGCAGCCTACAGGGGGCCAATGAGCAGTTCTTC. This codes for CASSLQGANEQFF.

The rearrangement uses TRBV5-1 and TRBJ2-7; D not certain. The CDR3 has 12 amino acids. The germline V and J ends were trimmed by 0 bases and 3 bases, with 4 bases remaining between them. Germline V gene lookup returns CDR1 SGHRS and CDR2 YFSETQ. The CDR3 DNA reads TGCGCCAGCAGCTTGGGTCGCTACGAGCAGTACTTC. This encodes CASSLGRYEQYF.

The rearrangement links TRBV6-5 to TRBJ1-2, with 10 bases aligning to TRBD1. After removal of 2 bases from V and 4 bases from J, the junction contained 1 base not matched to a gene. Germline V gene data show CDR1 as MNHEY and CDR2 as SVGAGI. The CDR3 loop spans 14 amino acids. CDR3 sequence: CASSYRTGGYGYTF. DNA for the CDR3: TGTGCCAGCAGTTACCGGACAGGGGGCTATGGCTACACCTTC.

This clone was found once. The chain carries TRBV5-1 and TRBJ2-1, with 13 bases aligning to TRBD2. The CDR3 sequence is 16 residues long. The germline V gene has CDR1 SGHRS and CDR2 YFSETQ. V gave up 6 bases and J gave up 0 bases; unmatched junction bases: 3. The CDR3 region has the DNA TGCGCCAGCACACGACTAGCGGGGGGCTCCTACAATGAGCAGTTCTTC. This sequence encodes CASTRLAGGSYNEQFF.

The rearrangement links TRBV18 to TRBJ2-7; unclear D gene. The CDR3 totals 14 residues. Germline CDR1 is KGHSH and CDR2 is LQKENI. V shed 3 bases and J shed 2 bases, with 11 bases lying between them. The CDR3 here is CASSPEYGTYEQYF. CDR3 in DNA: TGTGCCAGCTCACCCGAATACGGTACCTACGAGCAGTACTTC. Full variable domain (rest looked up from reference TRBV18 and TRBJ2-7): NAGVMQNPRHLVRRRGQEARLRCSPMKGHSHVYWYRQLPEEGLKFMVYLQKENIIDESGMPKERFSAEFPKEGPSILRIQQVVRGDSAAYFCASSPEYGTYEQYFGPGTRLTVT.

The rearrangement joins TRBV4-1 to TRBJ2-3; D uncertain. The germline gives CDR1 MGHRA, CDR2 YSYEKL. Trimming pared 1 base from V and 0 bases from J, leaving 11 bases between. CDR3 size: 16 residues. CDR3 nucleotide sequence: TGCGCCAGCAGCCAAGGGTGGAGCATGAGCACAGATACGCAGTATTTT. This gives the protein CASSQGWSMSTDTQYF.

V gene TRBV6-1 combines with J gene TRBJ1-2; tentative D call: TRBD1 (5 bases). Trimming removed 2 bases at V and 8 bases at J, with 24 bases between. The CDR3 covers 17 residues. Germline CDR1 and CDR2: MNHNS and SASEGT. The chain's CDR3 is CASSELLWSGTEGGYTF. CDR3 nucleotides: TGTGCCAGCAGTGAATTGTTGTGGTCAGGGACTGAGGGGGGCTACACCTTC.

The chain joins TRBV5-1 to TRBJ1-3, with D perhaps matching TRBD1 (6 bases). Trimming left V 2 bases short and J 2 bases short, with 8 bases between. The CDR3 covers 14 residues. Per the germline V gene, CDR1 is SGHRS and CDR2 is YFSETQ. The CDR3 sequence is CASSFGTPGNTIYF. CDR3 in DNA: TGCGCCAGCAGCTTTGGGACACCTGGAAACACCATATATTTT.

V gene TRBV5-6 combines with J gene TRBJ1-3; D unclear. CDR1 SGHDT and CDR2 YYEEEE come from the germline V gene. The V end lost 4 bases, the J end lost 0 bases, and 11 bases lay between the germline ends. This CDR3 has 15 residues. The CDR3 coding sequence is TGTGCCAGCAGCCCTCACCTGATCTCTGGAAACACCATATATTTT. Protein: CASSPHLISGNTIYF.

The V call is TRBV7-2, the J call TRBJ2-5, with D perhaps matching TRBD1 (5 bases). This CDR3 has 14 residues. Trimming took 1 base from V and 4 from J, leaving 10 bases between them. CDR1 and CDR2 from the germline V gene are SGHTA and FQGNSA. CDR3 loop: CASSLGDRPETQYF. CDR3 nucleotide sequence: TGTGCCAGCAGCTTAGGAGACAGACCAGAGACCCAGTACTTC.

This chain links TRBV10-3 with TRBJ2-3; the match to TRBD2 covers 7 bases. Germline V gives CDR1 ENHRY, CDR2 SYGVKD. Unmatched junction bases numbered 5, after V lost 3 bases and J lost 2 bases. The CDR3 is 15 residues long. DNA for the CDR3: TGTGCCATCAGTGATTGGGGGGGGATCACAGATACGCAGTATTTT. Its translation: CAISDWGGITDTQYF.

The rearrangement links TRBV5-1 to TRBJ1-6, with D possibly being TRBD1 (5 bases). The CDR3 totals 15 residues. CDR1 and CDR2 (germline): SGHRS, YFSETQ. Trimming took off 0 bases at V and 6 bases at J, with 10 bases between the two ends. The CDR3, as DNA: TGCGCCAGCAGCTTGGAGACAGCTTTTAATTCACCCCTCCACTTT. Its translation is CASSLETAFNSPLHF.

J is TRBJ2-2 and V is TRBV6-1; 7 bases align to TRBD1. Trimming cost V 5 bases and J 6 bases; bases outside gene matches: 9. Germline V lookup: CDR1 MNHNS, CDR2 SASEGT. This CDR3 spans 15 amino acids. Here the CDR3 reads CASSRQGLASGELFF. The CDR3 nucleotides are TGTGCCAGCAGTCGACAGGGCCTAGCCTCCGGGGAGCTGTTTTTT.

The V call is TRBV19, the J call TRBJ1-2; tentative D call: TRBD1 (6 bases). V shed 10 bases and J shed 4 bases, with 19 bases lying between them. CDR1 is LNHDA, CDR2 SQIVND, per germline (reference sequence). CDR3 length: 14 residues. CDR3 sequence: CATMGAHSGYGYTF. The CDR3 nucleotides read TGTGCCACCATGGGGGCGCATTCTGGCTATGGCTACACCTTC.

The rearrangement joins TRBV2 to TRBJ1-1, with D unclear. This CDR3 spans 14 amino acids. The ends were cut back, 1 base at V and 1 base at J, with 7 bases in the middle. Germline CDR1 and CDR2: SNHLY and FYNNEI. CDR3 DNA: TGTGCCAGCAGTGAAGGTGAGTGGAACACTGAAGCTTTCTTT. Translation: CASSEGEWNTEAFF.